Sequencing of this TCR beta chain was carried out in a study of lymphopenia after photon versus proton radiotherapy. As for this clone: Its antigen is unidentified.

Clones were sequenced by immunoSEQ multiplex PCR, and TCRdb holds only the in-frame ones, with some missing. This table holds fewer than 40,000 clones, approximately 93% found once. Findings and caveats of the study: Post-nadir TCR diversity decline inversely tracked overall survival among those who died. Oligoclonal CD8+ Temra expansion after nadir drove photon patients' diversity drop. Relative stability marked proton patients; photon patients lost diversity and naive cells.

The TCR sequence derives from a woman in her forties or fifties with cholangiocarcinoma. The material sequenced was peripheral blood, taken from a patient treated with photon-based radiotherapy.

The DNA for the CDR3 is TGCGCCAGCAGCCAAGAATTAGGGACAGGGGGCTTTGGCTACACCTTC. This encodes CASSQELGTGGFGYTF. The rearrangement joins TRBV4-3 to TRBJ1-2; 12 bases align to TRBD1. Unmatched junction bases numbered 6, after V lost 0 bases and J lost 7 bases. The CDR3 extends over 16 amino acids. CDR1 is LGHNA and CDR2 is YSLEER in the germline V gene.